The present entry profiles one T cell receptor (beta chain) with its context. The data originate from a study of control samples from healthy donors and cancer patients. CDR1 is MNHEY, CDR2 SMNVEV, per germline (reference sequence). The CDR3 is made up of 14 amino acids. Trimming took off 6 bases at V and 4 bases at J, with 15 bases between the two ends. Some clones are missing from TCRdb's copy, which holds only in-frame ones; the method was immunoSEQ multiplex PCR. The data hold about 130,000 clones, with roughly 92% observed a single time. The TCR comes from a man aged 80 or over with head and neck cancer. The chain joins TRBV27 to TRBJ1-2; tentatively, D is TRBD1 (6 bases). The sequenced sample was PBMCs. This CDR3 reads CASSASDSAYGYTF. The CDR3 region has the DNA TGTGCCAGCAGCGCCTCGGACAGTGCCTATGGCTACACCTTC.